The T cell receptor beta chain described here comes from a study of T cells in Graves' hyperthyroidism and ophthalmopathy (dated by TCRdb to about 2019). Looking at the study overall: Peripheral blood samples were taken at initial diagnosis, before any treatment was given. A discovery cohort of about 100 patients, fewer than 50 with Graves' ophthalmopathy and 55 to 65 with stable Graves' hyperthyroidism, was used to find distinguishing TCR V-J signatures. Whether ophthalmopathy could be predicted prospectively was tested in an independent validation cohort made up of about 20 hyperthyroidism patients plus 17 patients who later progressed to ophthalmopathy. The 100 or so discovery patients were randomly split 7:3 into training and test sets. Thyroid tissue and blood T-cell repertoires from six Graves' hyperthyroidism patients were also compared in the study. After blood sampling, hyperthyroidism patients were treated with methimazole at a starting dose of 30 mg daily, and ophthalmopathy patients were treated with high-dose intravenous methylprednisolone. The paper reports TCR Vbeta CDR3 sequencing of 130 to 150 peripheral blood samples: 43 ophthalmopathy, under 85 hyperthyroidism and around 17 progressor patients.

Via the germline V gene (reference sequence), CDR1 is GTSNPN and CDR2 SVGIG. The CDR3 has 14 amino acids, counting the end cysteine and phenylalanine. The only DNA kept is the CDR3, 42 bases in frame from the first base. V trim: 0 bases; J trim: 3 bases; unmatched bases: 5. What the work shows at the level of the full study, not this receptor alone: Ophthalmopathy was separated from stable hyperthyroidism by a 13 V-J signature model, with approximately 85% sensitivity and around 81% specificity obtained in cross-validation and 80%/75% obtained in testing. No statistical method was used to fix the sample size in advance, and group allocation was not hidden from the investigators. During validation, the model predicted progression to ophthalmopathy a median of around six months ahead of onset, with approximately 70% sensitivity and less than 85% specificity. Most expanded thyroid clonotypes (frequency above 0.001) were also detected in blood, suggesting blood repertoires may reflect thyroid immune responses.

The TCR beta CDR3 regions were amplified from RNA transcripts. For the first round of RT-PCR on the TCR CDR3, the HTBI primer set was used together with the Qiagen OneStep RT-PCR kit. Libraries were constructed in a second round of multiplex PCR, after which size selection and purification were performed. Sequencing of the libraries was done on an Illumina HiSeq2000 using paired-end 100 bp reads. The original methods were these. Raw data were processed with SOAPnuke, discarding reads with adapters, uncalled bases, mean Phred below 15, or no exact constant-primer or identifier match. COPE v1.2.5 was used to merge high-quality paired reads, and clonotypes were defined as unique nucleotide sequences. Clonotypes were aligned to IMGT TRBV, TRBD and TRBJ reference segments using MiTCR v1.1. Analysis was restricted to V-J combinations with a frequency above 0.0001, which covered roughly 99% of repertoires. A TCS score was defined as the ratio of F50 (clonal expansion) to E x V (chaos), with BLOSUM62-based TCRdist applied between CDR3 peptides within each V-J. Welch's t-statistics and random forest reduced roughly 530 V-J features to 13, which were used in a naive Bayes classifier (R e1071). The public reads were quality trimmed at Q25 with fastp and then assembled into clones with MiXCR by TCRdb, keeping productive beta chains. Rows are unified per CDR3 protein, each entry keeping the most common DNA and genes. TCRdb, not the original authors, processed these V and J calls. Recorded for this sample are over 200,000 distinct CDR3 sequences; roughly 15% of them occurred a single time. More than 10% of the sample is in the top ten clones.

This clonotype has ten or more counts. The antigen it binds to is not known. The record has no base qualities; no much larger clone is one base away. Hyperthyroidism patients were aged 18 to 65 years and newly diagnosed, with disease duration of less than 2 months. The study excluded patients with uncontrolled infections, other autoimmune diseases, pregnancy or lactation. Diagnoses relied on clinical symptoms, serum thyroxine and TRAb, thyroid ultrasound and orbital computed tomography. For progressor patients, blood was drawn at the first diagnosis of hyperthyroidism, before any ophthalmopathy symptoms had appeared. PBMCs were separated from approximately 10 ml of fresh peripheral blood using Ficoll-Paque density gradient centrifugation. Patients classed as progressors first received a Graves' hyperthyroidism diagnosis and then went on to develop ophthalmopathy during follow-up. Total RNA was extracted with Trizol reagent, and quality was checked on an Agilent 2100 Bioanalyzer.

This TCR derives from a woman aged 35 to 49 with Graves' hyperthyroidism that later progressed to Graves' ophthalmopathy. In this chain, TRBV30 is recombined with TRBJ2-7, with 7 central nucleotides matching TRBD1. Sequencing used blood. The DNA reads TGTGCCTGGAGTGTTCGGGGACAGTTCTACGAGCAGTACTTC. Protein translation: CAWSVRGQFYEQYF.